Presented here are 27 T cell receptor beta chains from one specimen sequenced in a study of blood T cell repertoires in COVID-19. Sequenced by immunoSEQ multiplex PCR; TCRdb stores in-frame clones only, minus some. The data contain hundreds of thousands of clones, approximately 87% of them singletons. The sample taken for sequencing was peripheral blood. All receptors derive from a woman aged 70-85 years with active or convalescent COVID-19.

The V call is TRBV11-3, the J call TRBJ2-5; the D is unclear. The CDR3 consists of 13 residues. The V end lost 4 bases, the J end lost 5 bases, and 11 bases lay between the germline ends. Germline assignment: CDR1 SGHNT and CDR2 YENEEA. For the CDR3, the DNA is TGTGCCAGCAGCTCCTCCGTCAGGGAGACCCAGTACTTC. Residues: CASSSSVRETQYF.

The chain combines TRBV28 with TRBJ2-7; 7 bases agree with TRBD2. In germline, CDR1 is MDHEN, CDR2 SYDVKM. The CDR3 runs 13 residues. The V gene end was trimmed by 2 bases and the J gene end by 6 bases; junction bases not matched to a gene: 4. The CDR3 is CASSLGTTFEQYF. CDR3 DNA sequence: TGTGCCAGCAGTTTAGGGACTACCTTCGAGCAGTACTTC.

V usage is TRBV5-1 and J usage is TRBJ2-2; 9 positions match TRBD1. V lost 6 bases and J lost 7; bases outside the gene matches: 7. CDR1 is SGHRS and CDR2 is YFSETQ in the germline V gene. This CDR3 is 14 amino acids long. CDR3 in amino acids: CASTFDRGDGELFF. CDR3 DNA: TGCGCCAGCACCTTTGACAGGGGGGACGGGGAGCTGTTTTTT.

CDR3 in amino acids: CASSSSLVPTYNEQFF. CDR3 nucleotides: TGCGCCAGCAGCTCATCCCTAGTGCCAACCTACAATGAGCAGTTCTTC. V usage is TRBV5-1 and J usage is TRBJ2-1, with no clear D. CDR1 and CDR2 (germline): SGHRS, YFSETQ. With 3 bases removed from V and 2 bases from J, the gap between germline ends came to 15 bases. This CDR3 has 16 residues. Filled out from reference TRBV5-1 and TRBJ2-1, the complete variable domain reads KAGVTQTPRYLIKTRGQQVTLSCSPISGHRSVSWYQQTPGQGLQFLFEYFSETQRNKGNFPGRFSGRQFSNSRSEMNVSTLELGDSALYLCASSSSLVPTYNEQFFGPGTRLTVL.

The chain uses TRBV29-1 and TRBJ1-2, with 8 bases fitting TRBD1. J gave up 0 bases and V 3 bases, and 3 bases lay outside the gene matches. CDR3 size: 14 residues. Looked up from germline, CDR1 is SQVTM and CDR2 is ANQGSEA. CDR3 DNA sequence: TGCAGCGTTGAGACAGGGGCCTCTAACTATGGCTACACCTTC. Encoded protein: CSVETGASNYGYTF.

V and J are TRBV7-8 and TRBJ2-7; possibly TRBD2 for D (6 bases). This CDR3 comprises 17 residues. Between the trimmed V and J ends, which lost 4 bases and 7 bases, there was a span of 26 bases. Germline CDR1 reads SGHVS; CDR2 reads FQNEAQ. The CDR3 spells CASSSLYGTSIGLEQYF. DNA of the CDR3: TGTGCCAGCAGCTCCCTCTACGGGACTTCGATTGGCTTGGAGCAGTACTTC. Full variable domain (missing parts from reference TRBV7-8 and TRBJ2-7): GAGVSQSPRYKVAKRGQDVALRCDPISGHVSLFWYQQALGQGPEFLTYFQNEAQLDKSGLPSDRFFAERPEGSVSTLKIQRTQQEDSAVYLCASSSLYGTSIGLEQYFGPGTRLTVT.

The chain combines TRBV6-5 with TRBJ1-2, with TRBD1 matching 8 bases. V was clipped by 6 bases and J by 2 bases; unmatched bases: 8. CDR3 length: 15 residues. CDR1 MNHEY and CDR2 SVGAGI come from the germline V gene. CDR3 region: CASRKQGGPNYGYTF. CDR3 DNA sequence: TGTGCCAGCAGGAAACAGGGGGGTCCCAACTATGGCTACACCTTC.

The chain has TRBV5-1 and TRBJ1-1; D is undetermined. CDR3 size: 13 residues. Germline V lookup: CDR1 SGHRS, CDR2 YFSETQ. The ends were cut back, 3 bases at V and 3 bases at J, with 9 bases in the middle. CDR3 loop: CASSSLFDTEAFF. The CDR3 DNA reads as TGCGCCAGCAGCTCCCTCTTTGACACTGAAGCTTTCTTT.

The chain uses TRBV4-1 and TRBJ1-5; 8 nucleotides match TRBD1. CDR1 and CDR2 (germline): MGHRA, YSYEKL. The CDR3 extends over 17 amino acids. V dropped 1 base and J dropped 4; count of bases not matched to a gene: 9. CDR3 DNA: TGCGCCAGCAGCCAAGCTCTTTCGACAGGGGATAATCAGCCCCAGCATTTT. Translated: CASSQALSTGDNQPQHF.

The chain employs TRBV28 and TRBJ1-1; D is uncertain. CDR1 is MDHEN, CDR2 SYDVKM, per germline. The CDR3 consists of 12 residues. Trimming removed 1 base from V and 6 bases from J, with 6 bases in between. DNA for the CDR3: TGTGCCAGCAGTTTATCCCTGTCTGAAGCTTTCTTT. Its translation is CASSLSLSEAFF.

The rearrangement uses TRBV5-1 and TRBJ1-1, with TRBD1 matching 10 bases. V lost 3 bases and J lost 4; bases outside the gene matches: 12. From germline, CDR1 is SGHRS and CDR2 YFSETQ. This CDR3 region has 17 residues. CDR3: CASSSRVGGQGITEAFF. CDR3 sequence (DNA): TGCGCCAGCAGCTCGCGGGTAGGGGGACAGGGGATCACTGAAGCTTTCTTT.

The rearrangement uses TRBV6-5 and TRBJ2-3, with D perhaps matching TRBD2 (6 bases). Germline loops: CDR1 MNHEY, CDR2 SVGAGI. The ends were cut back, 5 bases at V and 6 bases at J, with 12 bases in the middle. This CDR3 comprises 13 residues. CDR3 DNA sequence: TGTGCCAGCAGTCCGATAGCGGCGGATACGCAGTATTTT. It codes for CASSPIAADTQYF.

The chain is built from TRBV5-1 and TRBJ1-1, with D tentatively TRBD1 (6 bases). CDR1 and CDR2 from the germline V gene are SGHRS and YFSETQ. The CDR3 runs to 12 residues. The V end lost 0 bases, the J end lost 10 bases, and 10 bases lay between the germline ends. The CDR3 coding sequence is TGCGCCAGCAGCTTGGACAGGGCCTTAGCTTTCTTT. Amino acid sequence: CASSLDRALAFF.

The chain employs TRBV18 and TRBJ1-1, with a possible D match to TRBD1 (5 bases). The CDR3 is 14 residues long. Trimming shortened V by 6 bases and J by 3 bases, and 14 bases separated the two germline ends. From germline, CDR1 is KGHSH and CDR2 LQKENI. CDR3 region: CASSAAGSYTEAFF. DNA for the CDR3: TGTGCCAGCTCGGCAGCAGGGTCGTACACTGAAGCTTTCTTT.

The V and J genes are TRBV7-9 and TRBJ2-1; 8 positions agree with TRBD2. This CDR3 has 16 amino acids. V dropped 3 bases and J dropped 7; count of bases not matched to a gene: 11. Per germline, CDR1 SEHNR and CDR2 FQNEAQ (reference sequence). The CDR3 loop reads CASSFGSGGAANEQFF. CDR3 DNA: TGTGCCAGCAGCTTTGGTTCCGGGGGGGCAGCAAATGAGCAGTTCTTC.

V usage is TRBV10-3 and J usage is TRBJ2-7, with a tentative D call TRBD2 (5 bases). The CDR3 runs to 14 residues. The germline V gene encodes CDR1 ENHRY and CDR2 SYGVKD. V was trimmed by 0 bases and J by 7 bases, leaving 13 bases between them. This CDR3 is CAISESVGSGEQYF. DNA for the CDR3: TGTGCCATCAGTGAGTCTGTCGGTTCGGGGGAGCAGTACTTC.

This sequence joins TRBV6-4 and TRBJ1-5, with 7 bases that match TRBD1. Losses at the gene ends were 4 bases for V and 4 bases for J; bases not matched to a gene: 13. CDR3 length: 17 amino acids. CDR1 and CDR2 from the germline V gene are MRHNA and SNTAGT. In DNA form, the CDR3 reads TGTGCCAGCAGTGCTTATCCGGGACAGAAATGGAATCAGCCCCAGCATTTT. Translating gives CASSAYPGQKWNQPQHF.

Only one count was recorded for this clone. The chain combines TRBV15 with TRBJ2-3; a weak D match, TRBD1 (6 bases). The CDR3 sequence is 16 residues long. Germline V gene sequence: CDR1 LNHNV, CDR2 YYDKDF (reference sequence). V lost 1 base to trimming and J lost 2 bases, with 13 bases between them. The CDR3 protein is CATSRGGGFDTDTQYF. CDR3 DNA: TGTGCCACCAGCAGAGGTGGGGGCTTTGACACAGATACGCAGTATTTT.

The chain has TRBV18 and TRBJ1-1; 9 bases agree with TRBD1. This CDR3 region has 15 residues. The V gene end was trimmed by 3 bases and the J gene end by 3 bases; junction bases not matched to a gene: 5. Germline V gene data show CDR1 as KGHSH and CDR2 as LQKENI. CDR3 sequence: CASSPVGQGDTEAFF. The DNA for the CDR3 is TGTGCCAGCTCACCTGTGGGACAGGGCGACACTGAAGCTTTCTTT.

This chain uses TRBV15 with TRBJ1-2; D possibly corresponds to TRBD1 (6 bases). V shed 6 bases and J shed 9 bases, with 11 bases lying between them. The CDR3 loop spans 11 amino acids. The V gene's germline CDR1 is LNHNV and CDR2 YYDKDF (reference sequence). The CDR3 DNA reads TGTGCCACCAGAGAGGGGGACAGCTACACCTTC. This codes for CATREGDSYTF.

J is TRBJ2-3 and V is TRBV6-6, with 9 bases aligning to TRBD2. V lost 10 bases, J lost 6 bases, and 14 bases stayed unmatched. Per germline, CDR1 MNHNY and CDR2 SVGAGI (reference sequence). The CDR3 sequence is 15 residues long. CDR3 DNA sequence: TGTGCCACCTCCCAGGGGCGGGAGGGCCCCGATACGCAGTATTTT. This translates into CATSQGREGPDTQYF.

The chain uses TRBV3-1 (or the pseudogene TRBV3-2) and TRBJ1-1, with 7 bases fitting TRBD1. Looked up from germline, CDR1 is LGHDT and CDR2 is YNNKEL (reference sequence). The V segment lost 1 base and the J segment 4 bases; nucleotides outside the gene matches: 6. CDR3 length: 15 residues. The CDR3 DNA reads as TGTGCCAGCAGCCAAGTCACAGGGGCTGGCACTGAAGCTTTCTTT. Amino acid sequence: CASSQVTGAGTEAFF.

The gene calls are TRBV3-1 (or the pseudogene TRBV3-2) and TRBJ1-2; unclear D gene. Germline CDR1 LGHDT, CDR2 YNNKEL (reference sequence). CDR3 length: 16 amino acids. V shed 2 bases and J shed 1 base, with 14 bases lying between them. CDR3 in amino acids: CASSQRSTTFNYGYTF. The CDR3 DNA reads as TGTGCCAGCAGCCAAAGGTCGACTACCTTTAACTATGGCTACACCTTC.

The V gene is TRBV2, the J gene TRBJ2-1; 10 bases agree with TRBD2. CDR1 is SNHLY and CDR2 is FYNNEI in the germline V gene. The J segment lost 9 bases and the V segment lost 4 bases, leaving 6 bases of the junction unmatched. The CDR3 sequence is 14 residues long. The CDR3 spells CASSVLAGEGEQFF. The DNA of the CDR3 is TGTGCCAGCAGTGTGCTAGCGGGAGAGGGTGAGCAGTTCTTC.

The CDR3 loop is CASTTGSMAMEAFF. CDR3 coding DNA: TGCGCCAGCACGACAGGGAGTATGGCTATGGAAGCTTTCTTT. J is TRBJ1-1 and V is TRBV5-1, with 7 bases matching TRBD1. This CDR3 is built from 14 residues. From germline, CDR1 is SGHRS and CDR2 YFSETQ. After removal of 6 bases from V and 8 bases from J, the junction contained 13 bases not matched to a gene. Full variable domain (missing parts from reference TRBV5-1 and TRBJ1-1): KAGVTQTPRYLIKTRGQQVTLSCSPISGHRSVSWYQQTPGQGLQFLFEYFSETQRNKGNFPGRFSGRQFSNSRSEMNVSTLELGDSALYLCASTTGSMAMEAFFGQGTRLTVV.

V gene TRBV3-1 (or the pseudogene TRBV3-2) combines with J gene TRBJ2-2, with TRBD1 as a possible D gene (5 bases). Germline assignment: CDR1 LGHDT and CDR2 YNNKEL (reference sequence). The CDR3 runs to 16 residues. V shed 4 bases and J shed 4 bases, with 16 bases lying between them. Here the CDR3 reads CASSRRRGLGTGELFF. Here the CDR3 DNA reads TGTGCCAGCAGCCGAAGAAGGGGTCTTGGCACCGGGGAGCTGTTTTTT.

The chain couples TRBV27 to TRBJ1-2, with D possibly matching TRBD1 (6 bases). Germline V CDR1 and CDR2: MNHEY, SMNVEV (reference sequence). V shed 7 bases and J shed 12 bases, with 12 bases lying between them. The length of the CDR3 is 10 residues. CDR3 amino acids: CASTPQGDTF. CDR3 sequence (DNA): TGTGCCAGCACACCACAGGGTGACACCTTC.